Below are 16 T cell receptor beta chains sequenced from a single sample in a study of T cells after somatic rescue of genetic block. The assay was immunoSEQ multiplex PCR, and TCRdb's table has in-frame clones only and misses some. The sample records roughly 65,000 clones, 85% to 95% being singletons. Sample: peripheral blood mononuclear cells (PBMCs). These receptor sequences come from a man in his forties.

The J gene is TRBJ1-6, the V gene TRBV5-5; 9 bases align to TRBD1. CDR3 length equals 17 residues. The trim removed 4 bases at V and 0 bases at J, leaving 5 bases unmatched. CDR1 and CDR2 from the germline V gene are SGHKS and YYEKEE (reference sequence). The CDR3 coding sequence is TGTGCCAGCAGCCCCGGGACAGGGAGCTCCTATAATTCACCCCTCCACTTT. This codes for CASSPGTGSSYNSPLHF.

The chain employs TRBV6-1 and TRBJ1-5; no firm D call. The V and J ends lost 4 bases and 5 bases respectively, with 9 bases between them. The CDR3 spans 13 residues. Per germline, CDR1 MNHNS and CDR2 SASEGT. DNA for the CDR3: TGTGCCAGCAGTGCCGAACTGGATCAGCCCCAGCATTTT. Its protein is CASSAELDQPQHF.

The CDR3 region has the DNA TGCGCCAGCGGATTGGGACAGGGGGCCCACGAGCAGTACTTC. This sequence encodes CASGLGQGAHEQYF. The rearrangement links TRBV5-1 to TRBJ2-7, with 12 bases that match TRBD1. With 7 bases clipped from V and 5 bases from J, the junction kept 7 bases outside the gene matches. CDR1 is SGHRS, CDR2 YFSETQ, per germline. The CDR3 has 14 residues.

This chain uses TRBV7-2 with TRBJ1-3; D ambiguous. This CDR3 region has 15 residues. The ends were cut back, 5 bases at V and 0 bases at J, with 11 bases in the middle. Germline V CDR1 and CDR2: SGHTA, FQGNSA. The DNA of the CDR3 is TGTGCCAGCAGCCCCGACATCAACTCTGGAAACACCATATATTTT. It codes for CASSPDINSGNTIYF.

J is TRBJ2-7 and V is TRBV2, with D perhaps TRBD1 (5 bases). The germline V gene encodes CDR1 SNHLY and CDR2 FYNNEI. The CDR3 length is 12 residues. Trimming pared 2 bases from V and 4 bases from J, leaving 6 bases between. CDR3 sequence reads: CASSEQGYEQYF. The CDR3 DNA is TGTGCCAGCAGTGAACAGGGTTACGAGCAGTACTTC.

The chain couples TRBV19 to TRBJ2-2; 7 nucleotides match TRBD1. V shed 0 bases and J 4 bases; nucleotides not matched to a gene: 5. The CDR3 contains 16 residues. Germline V CDR1 and CDR2: LNHDA, SQIVND (reference sequence). CDR3 protein: CASSIDPGTVTGELFF. CDR3 sequence (DNA): TGTGCCAGTAGTATAGATCCCGGGACAGTCACCGGGGAGCTGTTTTTT.

The genes are TRBV2 and TRBJ2-3, with 10 nucleotides matching TRBD2. The CDR3 runs 15 residues. Per the germline V gene, CDR1 is SNHLY and CDR2 is FYNNEI. The V segment lost 6 bases and the J segment 4 bases; nucleotides outside the gene matches: 7. The CDR3 nucleotides read TGTGCCAGCAGAGCACTAGCGGGGAGGTCAGATACGCAGTATTTT. This sequence encodes CASRALAGRSDTQYF.

This chain joins TRBV5-1 and TRBJ2-6; unclear D gene. The CDR3 runs 16 residues. V lost 5 bases and J lost 6, with 18 bases in between. From germline, CDR1 is SGHRS and CDR2 YFSETQ. The CDR3 region is CASRGPDGWEANVLTF. CDR3 sequence (DNA): TGCGCCAGCAGAGGGCCAGATGGGTGGGAGGCCAACGTCCTGACTTTC.

This clone was seen a few times. V is TRBV13 and J is TRBJ1-6; D perhaps matches TRBD1 (6 bases). This CDR3 spans 15 amino acids. Germline V gene sequence: CDR1 PRHDT, CDR2 FYEKMQ (reference sequence). Deletions cut 5 bases from V and 8 bases from J, with 16 bases between. CDR3 bases: TGTGCCAGCAGCATCAACAGGGCCGGGGATTCACCCCTCCACTTT. It translates to CASSINRAGDSPLHF.

This chain uses TRBV4-1 with TRBJ2-1; 14 bases map to TRBD2. CDR1 and CDR2 from the germline V gene are MGHRA and YSYEKL. Trimming took 1 base from V and 8 from J; bases not matched to a gene: 7. This CDR3 has 17 amino acids. The CDR3 sequence is CASSQAWTSGRLHEQFF. The CDR3 DNA is TGCGCCAGCAGCCAAGCCTGGACTAGCGGGAGGCTGCATGAGCAGTTCTTC.

For this clone: This sample also contains other DNA sequences that code for the same CDR3. The chain has TRBV27 and TRBJ1-6; tentatively, D is TRBD1 (5 bases). The CDR3 covers 14 residues. The germline V and J ends were trimmed by 2 bases and 6 bases, with 8 bases remaining between them. The germline V gene encodes CDR1 MNHEY and CDR2 SMNVEV (reference sequence). The CDR3 sequence is CASSLRQGNSPLHF. In DNA, the CDR3 is TGTGCCAGCAGTTTAAGGCAGGGTAATTCACCCCTCCACTTT.

The J gene is TRBJ1-1, the V gene TRBV4-3; a possible D gene is TRBD1 (6 bases). CDR1 is LGHNA and CDR2 is YSLEER in the germline V gene. This CDR3 comprises 14 residues. The V and J ends lost 4 bases and 3 bases respectively, with 12 bases between them. In nucleotides, the CDR3 is TGCGCCAGCAGCCCCACGAGGGGGGACACTGAAGCTTTCTTT. This sequence encodes CASSPTRGDTEAFF.

This clone was seen once. The chain is built from TRBV7-8 and TRBJ1-5, with no clear D. V lost 4 bases and J 4 bases, leaving 20 bases between the germline ends. Germline-derived CDR1 and CDR2 are SGHVS and FQNEAQ. This CDR3 contains 17 residues. The CDR3 coding sequence is TGTGCCAGCAGCTCGTCGCGGACCGCGGCAGCTAATCAGCCCCAGCATTTT. Translated: CASSSSRTAAANQPQHF.

CDR3 DNA: TGTGCCAGTAGTATTGGGCATAGCTACAATCAGCCCCAGCATTTT. This translates into CASSIGHSYNQPQHF. This chain joins TRBV19 and TRBJ1-5, with D unresolved. The CDR3 consists of 15 residues. V gave up 3 bases and J gave up 3 bases, with 12 bases separating them. CDR1 is LNHDA, CDR2 SQIVND, per germline (reference sequence).

This chain joins TRBV27 and TRBJ1-2, with a possible D match to TRBD1 (5 bases). There are 15 residues in the CDR3. Germline lookup yields CDR1 MNHEY and CDR2 SMNVEV (reference sequence). V lost 5 bases and J lost 4, with 17 bases in between. The CDR3 reads CASSVTRDRPYGYTF. CDR3 nucleotides: TGTGCCAGCAGTGTAACCCGGGACCGACCCTATGGCTACACCTTC.

The CDR3 here is CASSLWGRRSTNEKLFF. The CDR3 region has the DNA TGTGCCAGCAGCTTGTGGGGGCGCCGGTCAACTAATGAAAAACTGTTTTTT. This rearrangement joins TRBV7-9 to TRBJ1-4, with D maybe TRBD1 (6 bases). Germline V gene lookup returns CDR1 SEHNR and CDR2 FQNEAQ (reference sequence). Trimming cost V 3 bases and J 0 bases, with 14 bases left between them. The CDR3 is 17 amino acids.